This T cell receptor beta chain appears in the sequencing data of a study of cytomegalovirus exposure and HLA in healthy donors. In this sample, this clone turned up once. Its antigen is not known. Notes on the study in general: Reported findings show TCR beta sequences accurately forecast HLA-A and HLA-B alleles in most subjects. Fewer N-insertions (relative to the roughly 720-donor mean) were reportedly seen in an Asian-associated ancestry cluster in a later analysis.

The junction had 9 bases not matched to a gene; V was cut back by 4 bases and J by 5 bases. This CDR3 contains 15 residues. The germline CDR1 and CDR2 sequences are MDHEN and SYDVKM. 13 Jbeta primers and 60 Vbeta primers were used for the PCR. Method: immunoSEQ multiplex PCR; TCRdb's copy keeps in-frame clones and lacks some. The table shows 110,000 to 150,000 clones, with approximately 70% occurring only once. The sequence was obtained from an older woman in good health and CMV-seropositive. Sequences were obtained from PBMCs. The chain joins TRBV28 to TRBJ2-3, with 7 positions matching TRBD2. The CDR3 DNA reads as TGTGCCAGCAGTTCTCACCGGGACTATAAAGATACGCAGTATTTT. This sequence encodes CASSSHRDYKDTQYF.